One and the same sample provided the 27 T cell receptor beta chains below, sequenced in a study of CD8+CD57+ T cells in acquired aplastic anemia. Genomic DNA templated the TCR beta VDJ and CDR3 profiling. TCRdb re-derived calls from the reads in MiXCR, one entry per CDR3 protein. The table shows 55,000 to 80,000 distinct CDR3 sequences, with approximately 50% occurring only once. Sequenced sample: sorted CD4+, CD8+, or CD8+CD57+ T cells (not recorded which) from PBMCs. The receptors originated from a human donor in good health, serving as a control.

V is TRBV11-2 and J is TRBJ1-1, with D unresolved. This CDR3 region has 14 residues. V was pared by 4 bases and J by 4 bases, with 13 bases between. Germline-derived CDR1 and CDR2 are SGHAT and FQNNGV. The CDR3 sequence: CASSSFTIGTEAFF. As DNA, the CDR3 is TGTGCCAGCAGCTCCTTTACGATTGGCACTGAAGCTTTCTTT.

This clonotype was seen more than once but under ten times. The rearrangement links TRBV10-3 to TRBJ1-6, with D unclear. The CDR3 is made up of 13 amino acids. Trimming removed 3 bases from V and 3 bases from J, with 3 bases in between. Looked up from germline, CDR1 is ENHRY and CDR2 is SYGVKD. The CDR3 loop is CAISDSYNSPLHF. In DNA, the CDR3 is TGTGCCATCAGTGACAGCTATAATTCACCCCTCCACTTT.

Worth noting for this clonotype: A junction end diverges from the germline sequence, so it may reflect a read error. This sequence joins TRBV11-1 and TRBJ2-7; D not certain. Looked up from germline, CDR1 is SGHAT and CDR2 is FQDESV (reference sequence). The CDR3 covers 17 residues. CDR3 residues: CASSVTVRGGSSYEQYF. In nucleotides, the CDR3 is TGTGCCAGCAGCGTAACCGTCCGAGGCGGCAGCTCCTACGAGCAATACTTC. Filled out from reference TRBV11-1 and TRBJ2-7, the complete variable domain reads EAEVAQSPRYKITEKSQAVAFWCDPISGHATLYWYRQILGQGPELLVQFQDESVVDDSQLPKDRFSAERLKGVDSTLKIQPAELGDSAMYLCASSVTVRGGSSYEQYFGPGTRLTVT.

The chain is built from TRBV25-1 and TRBJ2-3; D is ambiguous. V dropped 1 base and J dropped 6 bases, with 5 bases sitting between them. The germline V gene has CDR1 MGHDK and CDR2 SYGVNS. The CDR3 consists of 12 residues. CDR3 sequence: CASSELRDTQYF. For the CDR3, the DNA is TGTGCCAGCAGTGAATTAAGGGATACGCAGTATTTT.

Many counts were recorded for this clonotype. The V gene is TRBV7-8, the J gene TRBJ1-1; D not certain. Germline V gene data show CDR1 as SGHVS and CDR2 as FQNEAQ. CDR3 length: 15 amino acids. V lost 1 base to trimming and J lost 0 bases, with 9 bases between them. For the CDR3, the DNA is TGTGCCAGCAGCTTAGACGGGGTGATGAACACTGAAGCTTTCTTT. Its protein is CASSLDGVMNTEAFF.

V and J are TRBV9 and TRBJ1-4; D call uncertain. Between the trimmed V and J ends, which lost 3 bases and 7 bases, there was a span of 7 bases. The V gene's germline CDR1 is SGDLS and CDR2 YYNGEE. The CDR3 has 12 residues. CDR3 sequence: CASSGFGEKLFF. The CDR3 DNA follows: TGTGCCAGCAGCGGTTTCGGTGAAAAACTGTTTTTT.

This sequence joins TRBV20-1 and TRBJ2-3, with D possibly being TRBD2 (6 bases). The CDR3 contains 14 residues. The V gene's germline CDR1 is DFQATT and CDR2 SNEGSKA (reference sequence). The V end lost 6 bases, the J end lost 4 bases, and 17 bases lay between the germline ends. CDR3 in amino acids: CSAADYRRPDTQYF. The CDR3 nucleotides read TGCAGTGCCGCGGACTACAGGCGTCCAGATACGCAGTATTTT.

This clonotype was detected ten times or more. This chain connects TRBV7-2 to TRBJ2-7, with D unresolved. Germline V gene lookup returns CDR1 SGHTA and CDR2 FQGNSA. V was trimmed by 3 bases and J by 0 bases, leaving 12 bases between them. The length of the CDR3 is 15 residues. CDR3 residues: CASSFTHGTSYEQYF. The CDR3 DNA reads TGTGCCAGCAGCTTTACTCATGGAACCTCCTACGAGCAGTACTTC.

This clonotype has a count of ten or more. CDR3 sequence: CASSLSGQYSNQPQHF. As DNA, the CDR3 is TGTGCCAGCAGCCTATCGGGACAATATAGCAATCAGCCCCAGCATTTT. The V call is TRBV5-6, the J call TRBJ1-5; tentative D call: TRBD1 (6 bases). The CDR3 covers 16 residues. Germline V gene sequence: CDR1 SGHDT, CDR2 YYEEEE. V was trimmed by 4 bases and J by 0 bases, leaving 14 bases between them.

The chain combines TRBV20-1 with TRBJ1-6; no reliable D call. From germline, CDR1 is DFQATT and CDR2 SNEGSKA (reference sequence). The CDR3 length is 10 residues. Trimming removed 3 bases at V and 11 bases at J, with 5 bases between. DNA for the CDR3: TGCAGTGCTAGTAACCCACCCCTCCACTTT. Translation gives CSASNPPLHF.

V and J are TRBV2 and TRBJ2-5; tentatively, D is TRBD2 (6 bases). Germline CDR1 reads SNHLY; CDR2 reads FYNNEI. Between the trimmed V and J ends, which lost 6 bases and 2 bases, there was a span of 10 bases. The CDR3 loop spans 13 amino acids. The CDR3 sequence: CASREGLQETQYF. CDR3 nucleotide sequence: TGTGCCAGCAGGGAGGGGTTACAAGAGACCCAGTACTTC.

This sequence joins TRBV19 and TRBJ1-2; weak D call: TRBD1 (6 bases). The CDR3 extends over 13 amino acids. V was cut by 6 bases and J by 8 bases, with 16 bases left in between. CDR1 and CDR2 from the germline V gene are LNHDA and SQIVND (reference sequence). The CDR3 here is CASSNTGPSGYTF. The CDR3 DNA sequence: TGTGCCAGTAGCAATACAGGGCCCTCGGGCTACACCTTC.

With respect to this clonotype: One base away lies a much larger clone, so this may be a sequencing read error. The J gene is TRBJ2-2, the V gene TRBV6-1; D is possibly TRBD2 (7 bases). The CDR3 consists of 17 residues. The germline gives CDR1 MNHNS, CDR2 SASEGT. V lost 5 bases to trimming and J lost 6 bases, with 22 bases between them. CDR3 in DNA: TGTGCCAGCAGTCCCCTGGGGGGGGCGTCGTTGGCCGGGGAGCTGTTTTTT. It encodes CASSPLGGASLAGELFF.

The chain recombines TRBV25-1 with TRBJ2-3, with 7 bases lining up with TRBD1. This CDR3 region has 14 residues. J gave up 2 bases and V 10 bases, and 9 bases lay outside the gene matches. Germline loops: CDR1 MGHDK, CDR2 SYGVNS. DNA for the CDR3: TGTGCCACTCCATTGGGACAGTTCACAGATACGCAGTATTTT. Protein sequence: CATPLGQFTDTQYF.

V and J are TRBV2 and TRBJ1-3; D gene uncertain. Germline V gene sequence: CDR1 SNHLY, CDR2 FYNNEI. The CDR3 has 12 amino acids. The germline V and J ends were trimmed by 1 base and 4 bases, with 2 bases remaining between them. The CDR3 DNA reads as TGTGCCAGCAGTGAAGACGGAAACACCATATATTTT. It translates to CASSEDGNTIYF.

Ten or more counts support this clonotype. The chain joins TRBV27 to TRBJ2-7; 8 nucleotides line up with TRBD1. The CDR3 is 14 amino acids. Unmatched junction bases numbered 6, after V lost 6 bases and J lost 2 bases. Germline assignment: CDR1 MNHEY and CDR2 SMNVEV (reference sequence). The CDR3 region has the DNA TGTGCCAGCAGGCGTCAGGGGGCAACCTACGAGCAGTACTTC. It translates to CASRRQGATYEQYF.

This clonotype occurred a few times. This chain joins TRBV19 and TRBJ2-7, with 10 nucleotides matching TRBD1. The V gene end was trimmed by 7 bases and the J gene end by 4 bases; junction bases not matched to a gene: 7. This CDR3 is 14 amino acids long. Germline V CDR1 and CDR2: LNHDA, SQIVND (reference sequence). CDR3 residues: CASKGTGDNYEQYF. CDR3 sequence (DNA): TGTGCCAGTAAGGGGACAGGGGACAATTACGAGCAGTACTTC.

The chain has TRBV15 and TRBJ2-5; D is ambiguous. V was clipped by 0 bases and J by 2 bases, with 7 bases between them. The CDR3 extends over 14 amino acids. CDR1 LNHNV and CDR2 YYDKDF come from the germline V gene (reference sequence). The CDR3 DNA reads as TGTGCCACCAGCAGAGAGACGAGTCAAGAGACCCAGTACTTC. Protein: CATSRETSQETQYF.

The V call is TRBV10-3, the J call TRBJ1-1; TRBD1 might be the D (5 bases). This CDR3 spans 13 amino acids. Germline CDR1 and CDR2: ENHRY and SYGVKD. V lost 10 bases and J lost 5, with 17 bases in between. CDR3 loop: CATAIEQETEAFF. The CDR3 coding sequence is TGTGCCACCGCTATTGAACAGGAGACTGAAGCTTTCTTT.

This clonotype has ten or more counts. The chain recombines TRBV6-1 with TRBJ1-2; D remains unclear. The germline CDR1 and CDR2 sequences are MNHNS and SASEGT. The CDR3 sequence is 14 residues long. V lost 5 bases, J lost 7 bases, and 17 bases lay in between. This chain's CDR3 is CASSQTDPDGGYTF. The DNA of the CDR3 is TGTGCCAGCAGTCAGACCGACCCGGACGGTGGCTACACCTTC.

This clonotype has at least ten counts. The V gene is TRBV27, the J gene TRBJ1-2, with D unresolved. V was clipped by 5 bases and J by 5 bases, with 18 bases between them. The CDR3 runs to 15 residues. Germline V gene lookup returns CDR1 MNHEY and CDR2 SMNVEV (reference sequence). CDR3 amino acids: CASSPFNLLGYGYTF. The CDR3 nucleotides read TGTGCCAGCAGTCCATTCAACCTTCTAGGGTATGGCTACACCTTC.

The chain recombines TRBV6-2 or TRBV6-3 with TRBJ1-1, with TRBD1 matching over 8 bases. The V segment lost 5 bases and the J segment 5 bases; nucleotides outside the gene matches: 7. CDR3 length: 14 amino acids. Germline loops: CDR1 MNHEY, CDR2 SVGEGT. The CDR3 spells CASSGYRGGTEAFF. In DNA form, the CDR3 reads TGTGCCAGCAGTGGGTACAGGGGGGGTACTGAAGCTTTCTTT.

The CDR3 sequence is CSAVLLAGALNEQFF. CDR3 DNA sequence: TGCAGTGCTGTCCTACTAGCGGGGGCCTTGAATGAGCAGTTCTTC. This sequence joins TRBV20-1 and TRBJ2-1; TRBD2 agrees at 11 bases. The CDR3 is 15 amino acids. Losses at the gene ends were 5 bases for V and 7 bases for J; bases not matched to a gene: 10. In germline, CDR1 is DFQATT, CDR2 SNEGSKA (reference sequence).

This clonotype was detected ten times or more. This rearrangement joins TRBV9 to TRBJ1-1; TRBD1 matches at 7 bases. V trimming: 0 bases; J trimming: 3 bases; junction bases outside the gene matches: 8. Germline CDR1 reads SGDLS; CDR2 reads YYNGEE. This CDR3 is built from 16 residues. In DNA form, the CDR3 reads TGTGCCAGCAGCGTAGTGCCGACAGGGCAGGACACTGAAGCTTTCTTT. Translated, it gives CASSVVPTGQDTEAFF.

This clonotype was counted many times. This chain joins TRBV6-5 and TRBJ1-1; TRBD1 agrees at 11 bases. The CDR3 has 14 amino acids. Germline V gene lookup returns CDR1 MNHEY and CDR2 SVGAGI. Trimming cost V 7 bases and J 6 bases; bases outside gene matches: 7. CDR3 nucleotides: TGTGCCAGCACCCCGGGACAGGGGGTCGCTGAAGCTTTCTTT. As protein: CASTPGQGVAEAFF.

The sample holds many counts of this clonotype. V and J are TRBV12-3 or TRBV12-4 and TRBJ1-2; D call uncertain. The CDR3 spans 14 residues. With 4 bases removed from V and 0 bases from J, the gap between germline ends came to 9 bases. The CDR3 reads CASSWGSSNYGYTF. The CDR3 coding sequence is TGTGCCAGCAGTTGGGGAAGCTCTAACTATGGCTACACCTTC.

The J gene is TRBJ2-7, the V gene TRBV24-1, with 12 bases fitting TRBD2. CDR3 length: 17 residues. The V and J ends lost 5 bases and 4 bases, in that order; junction bases with no gene match: 11. Germline CDR1 is KGHDR and CDR2 is SFDVKD. The CDR3 region has the DNA TGTGCCACCAGTGGCCTCTCTCGGACTAGCGGGAAGTACGAGCAGTACTTC. It specifies CATSGLSRTSGKYEQYF.